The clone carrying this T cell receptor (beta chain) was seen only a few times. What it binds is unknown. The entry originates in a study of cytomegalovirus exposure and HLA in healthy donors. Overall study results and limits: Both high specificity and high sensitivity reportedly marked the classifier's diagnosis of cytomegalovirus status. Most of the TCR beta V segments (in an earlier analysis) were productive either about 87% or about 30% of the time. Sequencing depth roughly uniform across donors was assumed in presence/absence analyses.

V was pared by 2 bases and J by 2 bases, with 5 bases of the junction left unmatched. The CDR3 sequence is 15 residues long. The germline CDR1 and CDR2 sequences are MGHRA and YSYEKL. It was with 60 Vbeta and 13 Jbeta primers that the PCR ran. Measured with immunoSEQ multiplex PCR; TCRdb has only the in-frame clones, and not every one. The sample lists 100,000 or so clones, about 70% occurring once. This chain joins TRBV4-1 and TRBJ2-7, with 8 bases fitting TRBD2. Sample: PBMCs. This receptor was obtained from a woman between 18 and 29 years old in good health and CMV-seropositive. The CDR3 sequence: CASSQQLAAPYEQYF. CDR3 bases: TGCGCCAGCAGCCAACAACTAGCGGCCCCCTACGAGCAGTACTTC.